What follows are 3 T cell receptor beta chains derived from one specimen sequenced in a study of blood T cell repertoires in COVID-19. Using immunoSEQ multiplex PCR, the repertoire was profiled, and TCRdb retains in-frame clones only, with some absent. The sample lists fewer than 250,000 clones, roughly 82% occurring once. Sequencing was done on a sample of peripheral blood. The receptors derive from a woman in her seventies with acute or convalescent COVID-19.

This clone has a single count. The chain recombines TRBV3-1 (or the pseudogene TRBV3-2) with TRBJ2-1, with D possibly TRBD1 on 6 matching bases. Germline V gives CDR1 LGHDT, CDR2 YNNKEL (reference sequence). The CDR3 sequence is 13 residues long. The V gene lost 8 bases and the J gene lost 6 bases, with 14 bases spanning the gap. The CDR3 nucleotides read TGTGCCAGCGGCGGTCGGGACACCAATGAGCAGTTCTTC. As protein: CASGGRDTNEQFF.

The V call is TRBV25-1, the J call TRBJ1-2; D unresolved. V was trimmed by 8 bases and J by 2 bases, leaving 12 bases between them. The CDR3 totals 13 residues. CDR1 is MGHDK, CDR2 SYGVNS, per germline. The chain's CDR3 is CASFSTLNYGYTF. The CDR3 DNA is TGTGCCAGCTTTTCGACTCTGAACTATGGCTACACCTTC.

The chain uses TRBV4-3 and TRBJ1-3, with 8 bases aligning to TRBD1. The CDR3 runs 15 residues. V trimming: 5 bases; J trimming: 3 bases; junction bases outside the gene matches: 6. The germline CDR1 and CDR2 sequences are LGHNA and YSLEER. The CDR3 protein is CASSYTGGGGNTIYF. DNA for the CDR3: TGCGCCAGCAGCTACACAGGGGGAGGTGGAAACACCATATATTTT.